This T cell receptor beta chain was identified in a study of blood T cell repertoires in COVID-19. Original handling: Amplification from reference gene primers served as the basis for estimated nucleated cell counts. Assay: immunoSEQ multiplex PCR; the TCRdb copy retains only in-frame clones and omits some. That table gives V, J and clone size, and the DNA gave D and trimming. In the table there are about 210,000 clones, roughly four fifths of which are singletons. The CDR3 spans 13 residues. Trimming removed 5 bases at V and 5 bases at J, with 12 bases between. Germline CDR1 SEHNR, CDR2 FQNEAQ (reference sequence).

Sequencing used peripheral blood. The TCR originated in a woman aged 50 to 65 with active or convalescent COVID-19. The chain uses TRBV7-9 and TRBJ2-5, with a possible D match to TRBD2 (5 bases). CDR3 amino acids: CASSPQRGETQYF. CDR3 sequence (DNA): TGTGCCAGCAGCCCCCAGAGAGGGGAGACCCAGTACTTC. The complete variable domain, with remaining parts taken from reference TRBV7-9 and TRBJ2-5, reads DTGVSQNPRHKITKRGQNVTFRCDPISEHNRLYWYRQTLGQGPEFLTYFQNEAQLEKSRLLSDRFSAERPKGSFSTLEIQRTEQGDSAMYLCASSPQRGETQYFGPGTRLLVL.